A single sample gave rise to the 27 T cell receptor beta chains below, sequenced in a study of T cell clonotyping in hematopoietic cell transplantation. Produced via immunoSEQ multiplex PCR; TCRdb's table is partial and in-frame only. Of about 6,000 clones in the sample, under 80% are singletons; the top ten hold around 37%. Sequencing used peripheral blood mononuclear cells, obtained 180 days after allogeneic stem cell transplant. These receptors came from a male patient aged 70 to 85 who had an allogeneic stem cell transplant from an unrelated donor, so T cells may come from the graft donor. Some clones in this sample may be carry-over from other donors' samples.

The chain recombines TRBV29-1 with TRBJ1-5; no clear D. The V end lost 6 bases, the J end lost 2 bases, and 11 bases lay between the germline ends. The germline gives CDR1 SQVTM, CDR2 ANQGSEA. This CDR3 contains 13 residues. CDR3 region: CSVRLGGNQPQHF. Written as DNA, the CDR3 is TGCAGCGTCCGACTCGGCGGCAATCAGCCCCAGCATTTT.

The chain is built from TRBV4-1 and TRBJ2-7, with TRBD1 as a possible D gene (6 bases). Trimming pared 0 bases from V and 3 bases from J, leaving 9 bases between. This CDR3 contains 14 residues. Germline V gene lookup returns CDR1 MGHRA and CDR2 YSYEKL. The DNA for the CDR3 is TGCGCCAGCAGCCAAGAATCGACAGGCTACGAGCAGTACTTC. Protein: CASSQESTGYEQYF.

Relative to its sample, this clone is medium-sized (0.01 to 0.1%). The CDR3 loop reads CASSFFGASHGELFF. CDR3 coding DNA: TGTGCCAGCAGCTTTTTCGGCGCTAGCCACGGGGAGCTGTTTTTT. The rearrangement links TRBV5-6 to TRBJ2-2, with D tentatively TRBD2 (5 bases). V lost 2 bases and J 7 bases, leaving 15 bases between the germline ends. Germline V gene lookup returns CDR1 SGHDT and CDR2 YYEEEE. The CDR3 totals 15 residues.

The V call is TRBV4-2, the J call TRBJ2-6, with a possible D match to TRBD1 (6 bases). Trimming left V 8 bases short and J 4 bases short, with 12 bases between. CDR3 length: 14 amino acids. Per the germline V gene, CDR1 is LGHNA and CDR2 is YNFKEQ. The CDR3 protein is CASAGATGANVLTF. Written as DNA, the CDR3 is TGTGCCAGCGCAGGGGCAACCGGGGCCAACGTCCTGACTTTC.

This rearrangement joins TRBV5-1 to TRBJ2-6; 13 positions agree with TRBD2. V gave up 3 bases and J gave up 2 bases; unmatched junction bases: 11. Germline V CDR1 and CDR2: SGHRS, YFSETQ. The CDR3 contains 20 residues. CDR3 DNA: TGCGCCAGCAGCTCCGGACTAGCGGGAGTGTTAGTTACTGGGGCCAACGTCCTGACTTTC. The encoded protein is CASSSGLAGVLVTGANVLTF. The variable domain in full, with the rest retrieved from reference TRBV5-1 and TRBJ2-6, is KAGVTQTPRYLIKTRGQQVTLSCSPISGHRSVSWYQQTPGQGLQFLFEYFSETQRNKGNFPGRFSGRQFSNSRSEMNVSTLELGDSALYLCASSSGLAGVLVTGANVLTFGAGSRLTVL.

V is TRBV7-9 and J is TRBJ1-1, with a weak D call TRBD1 (5 bases). In germline, CDR1 is SEHNR, CDR2 FQNEAQ (reference sequence). The length of the CDR3 is 15 residues. V was pared by 3 bases and J by 0 bases, with 11 bases between. For the CDR3, the DNA is TGTGCCAGCAGCTTCAGGGTCGGGGTGAACACTGAAGCTTTCTTT. As protein: CASSFRVGVNTEAFF.

This clone appeared a few times. V and J are TRBV19 and TRBJ2-7; 8 bases line up with TRBD1. The ends lost 5 bases at V and 5 bases at J; junction bases unmatched: 8. The CDR3 consists of 14 residues. CDR1 is LNHDA, CDR2 SQIVND, per germline (reference sequence). DNA of the CDR3: TGTGCCAGTAGTCTTGGACAGGGACGAGACGAGCAGTACTTC. Protein product: CASSLGQGRDEQYF. Together with reference TRBV19 and TRBJ2-7, the CDR3 gives the full variable domain: DGGITQSPKYLFRKEGQNVTLSCEQNLNHDAMYWYRQDPGQGLRLIYYSQIVNDFQKGDIAEGYSVSREKKESFPLTVTSAQKNPTAFYLCASSLGQGRDEQYFGPGTRLTVT.

The chain recombines TRBV5-1 with TRBJ2-7, with D possibly being TRBD2 (6 bases). The CDR3 contains 14 residues. The V and J ends lost 7 bases and 5 bases respectively, with 19 bases between them. CDR1 SGHRS and CDR2 YFSETQ come from the germline V gene. Written as DNA, the CDR3 is TGCGCCAGCCGTCTGGACGGGGGAGTACACGAGCAGTACTTC. It is translated as CASRLDGGVHEQYF. Variable domain in full (rest from reference TRBV5-1 and TRBJ2-7): KAGVTQTPRYLIKTRGQQVTLSCSPISGHRSVSWYQQTPGQGLQFLFEYFSETQRNKGNFPGRFSGRQFSNSRSEMNVSTLELGDSALYLCASRLDGGVHEQYFGPGTRLTVT.

The chain joins TRBV4-1 to TRBJ2-2, with 9 bases lining up with TRBD1. The ends lost 4 bases at V and 2 bases at J; junction bases unmatched: 5. The CDR3 sequence is 16 residues long. Germline assignment: CDR1 MGHRA and CDR2 YSYEKL. The CDR3 DNA reads TGCGCCAGCAGCCGACAGGGACAGGGCAACACCGGGGAGCTGTTTTTT. Its translation is CASSRQGQGNTGELFF.

The chain is built from TRBV30 and TRBJ1-4, with a possible D match to TRBD1 (5 bases). Germline CDR1 is GTSNPN and CDR2 is SVGIG (reference sequence). The CDR3 loop spans 14 amino acids. V lost 3 bases to trimming and J lost 4 bases, with 12 bases between them. CDR3 amino acids: CAWSRTRYNEKLFF. For the CDR3, the DNA is TGTGCCTGGAGCCGGACAAGGTATAATGAAAAACTGTTTTTT.

The chain links TRBV11-3 to TRBJ1-1, with a weak D call TRBD1 (6 bases). The CDR3 sequence is 12 residues long. Germline V CDR1 and CDR2: SGHNT, YENEEA. V was clipped by 8 bases and J by 4 bases, with 11 bases between them. The CDR3 protein is CASRGAGTEAFF. CDR3 bases: TGTGCCAGCCGGGGGGCGGGCACTGAAGCTTTCTTT.

The chain links TRBV6-5 to TRBJ2-3; the D call may be TRBD1 or TRBD2 (5 bases each). CDR1 is MNHEY, CDR2 SVGAGI, per germline. The V and J ends lost 0 bases and 5 bases respectively, with 12 bases between them. The CDR3 is 15 residues long. The CDR3 here is CASSYSGARRDTQYF. In DNA, the CDR3 is TGTGCCAGCAGTTACTCCGGGGCCCGTCGAGATACGCAGTATTTT.

This clone ranks as large. The rearrangement uses TRBV29-1 and TRBJ2-5; D possibly uses TRBD1 or TRBD2 (5 bases each). This CDR3 is 11 amino acids long. Germline V lookup: CDR1 SQVTM, CDR2 ANQGSEA. V lost 6 bases and J lost 3, with 8 bases in between. DNA of the CDR3: TGCAGCGTGTGGGGGAAAGAGACCCAGTACTTC. Its translation is CSVWGKETQYF.

The rearrangement links TRBV5-1 to TRBJ1-1; D perhaps matches TRBD1 (6 bases). Germline V gene data show CDR1 as SGHRS and CDR2 as YFSETQ. CDR3 length: 14 amino acids. V gave up 1 base and J gave up 2 bases, with 9 bases separating them. Here the CDR3 reads CASSLLQGNTEAFF. The CDR3, as DNA: TGCGCCAGCAGCTTGCTACAGGGTAACACTGAAGCTTTCTTT.

This clone was recorded only once. The genes are TRBV14 and TRBJ2-1; D uncertain. CDR3 size: 14 residues. CDR1 is SGHDN and CDR2 is FVKESK in the germline V gene. V lost 4 bases to trimming and J lost 7 bases, with 14 bases between them. The DNA for the CDR3 is TGTGCCAGCAGCCGGCTGCGCGAAGGGAATGAGCAGTTCTTC. This gives the protein CASSRLREGNEQFF.

This rearrangement joins TRBV30 to TRBJ2-5; D uncertain. This CDR3 has 11 residues. Germline CDR1 GTSNPN, CDR2 SVGIG (reference sequence). V lost 4 bases and J 5 bases, leaving 8 bases between the germline ends. The CDR3 region has the DNA TGTGCCTGGAAGGAACCGGAGACCCAGTACTTC. This gives the protein CAWKEPETQYF.

There are a few counts of this clone. V gene TRBV29-1 combines with J gene TRBJ2-6; 8 positions match TRBD2. The CDR3 covers 15 residues. Germline assignment: CDR1 SQVTM and CDR2 ANQGSEA. J was trimmed by 1 base and V by 5 bases; bases with no gene match: 4. The CDR3: CSVSGGASGANVLTF. CDR3 DNA sequence: TGCAGCGTTTCCGGGGGGGCTTCTGGGGCCAACGTCCTGACTTTC.

CDR3 in DNA: TGCGCCAGCAGCTTGGCCCAGGGGGCCAACGAGCAGTACTTC. Its translation is CASSLAQGANEQYF. V usage is TRBV5-1 and J usage is TRBJ2-7, with 8 nucleotides matching TRBD1. CDR1 and CDR2 (germline): SGHRS, YFSETQ. Unmatched junction bases numbered 4, after V lost 0 bases and J lost 5 bases. The CDR3 spans 14 residues.

The chain couples TRBV5-4 to TRBJ2-7; D is unclear. Per germline, CDR1 SGHNT and CDR2 YYREEE (reference sequence). The CDR3 runs 16 residues. Trimming stripped 0 bases from V and 4 bases from J, with 17 bases between. CDR3 amino acids: CASSLDADTSRYEQYF. In DNA form, the CDR3 reads TGTGCCAGCAGCTTGGATGCAGATACGTCCAGGTACGAGCAGTACTTC.

The chain uses TRBV27 and TRBJ1-1; D call uncertain. This CDR3 is built from 13 residues. Between the trimmed V and J ends, which lost 6 bases and 5 bases, there was a span of 13 bases. Germline CDR1 MNHEY, CDR2 SMNVEV (reference sequence). CDR3 nucleotides: TGTGCCAGCAGCTACGAACCGGAGACTGAAGCTTTCTTT. Amino acid sequence: CASSYEPETEAFF.

This chain joins TRBV11-3 and TRBJ2-2, with D perhaps given as TRBD1 or TRBD2 (7 bases each). Trimming cost V 5 bases and J 5 bases, with 18 bases left between them. The CDR3 runs to 16 residues. Germline assignment: CDR1 SGHNT and CDR2 YENEEA. CDR3 in amino acids: CASSPSGTARTGELFF. The CDR3 region has the DNA TGTGCCAGCAGCCCAAGCGGGACAGCCCGAACCGGGGAGCTGTTTTTT.

V is TRBV15 and J is TRBJ1-4; perhaps TRBD1 as D (6 bases). This CDR3 has 15 residues. Per the germline V gene, CDR1 is LNHNV and CDR2 is YYDKDF (reference sequence). Trimming removed 3 bases at V and 7 bases at J, with 15 bases between. The CDR3 sequence is CATSRQQGPAEKLFF. The CDR3, as DNA: TGTGCCACCAGCAGGCAACAGGGTCCAGCTGAAAAACTGTTTTTT.

The chain uses TRBV28 and TRBJ2-7, with D perhaps assigned TRBD1 or TRBD2 (5 bases each). CDR1 and CDR2 (germline): MDHEN, SYDVKM. Deletions cut 7 bases from V and 2 bases from J, with 21 bases between. The CDR3 length is 16 residues. CDR3 nucleotide sequence: TGTGCCAGCAAGAAACGTACAGGCCGGACTGCCTACGAGCAGTACTTC. It encodes CASKKRTGRTAYEQYF.

The gene calls are TRBV6-6 and TRBJ2-5; D may correspond to TRBD1 or TRBD2 (5 bases each). Trimming removed 1 base from V and 1 base from J, with 7 bases in between. Looked up from germline, CDR1 is MNHNY and CDR2 is SVGAGI (reference sequence). CDR3 length: 14 residues. Written as DNA, the CDR3 is TGTGCCAGCAGTTACTTTGGGGGCCAAGAGACCCAGTACTTC. Encoded protein: CASSYFGGQETQYF.

J is TRBJ2-5 and V is TRBV5-8; tentatively, D is TRBD2 (5 bases). There are 17 residues in the CDR3. Germline loops: CDR1 SGHTS, CDR2 YDEGEE. V was clipped by 7 bases and J by 2 bases, with 24 bases between them. CDR3 in amino acids: CASGGTGWVVGQETQYF. CDR3 coding DNA: TGTGCCAGCGGAGGAACGGGTTGGGTGGTGGGGCAAGAGACCCAGTACTTC.

V is TRBV10-2 and J is TRBJ1-4, with D possibly being TRBD1 (5 bases). Trimming shortened V by 0 bases and J by 7 bases, and 12 bases separated the two germline ends. This CDR3 is 15 amino acids long. Germline CDR1 WSHSY, CDR2 SAAADI. The CDR3 sequence is CASSESRDQFEKLFF. In DNA, the CDR3 is TGCGCCAGCAGTGAGTCCCGGGACCAATTTGAAAAACTGTTTTTT.

The sample holds a few counts of this clone. The chain has TRBV6-6 and TRBJ2-7; D is uncertain. Germline V gene data show CDR1 as MNHNY and CDR2 as SVGAGI (reference sequence). This CDR3 has 14 residues. Trimming pared 2 bases from V and 3 bases from J, leaving 11 bases between. CDR3 protein: CASSYRQIYYEQYF. The CDR3 region has the DNA TGTGCCAGCAGTTACCGGCAGATATACTACGAGCAGTACTTC.